These 24 T cell receptor beta chains were sequenced from one sample in a study of CD8+ T cells in alopecia areata. Treatment described: oral pan-JAK inhibitor, 5-10 mg twice daily. Following RNA extraction, reverse transcription yielded cDNA that acted as the sequencing template. The protocol was immunoSEQ multiplex PCR, while the TCRdb copy is restricted to in-frame clones and leaves out a portion. The data show about 94,000 clones, with about three quarters seen just once and 15% to 20% held by the top ten. The source material was CD8+ T cells sorted from blood, sampled at roughly week 45, from a patient treated with tofacitinib. The receptor source for this set is a human donor with alopecia areata.

The chain couples TRBV7-2 to TRBJ2-3, with 9 nucleotides matching TRBD2. The germline V gene has CDR1 SGHTA and CDR2 FQGNSA. This CDR3 spans 16 amino acids. With 4 bases clipped from V and 6 bases from J, the junction kept 11 bases outside the gene matches. CDR3 protein: CASSSRLAGQGDTQYF. In DNA form, the CDR3 reads TGTGCCAGCAGCTCTAGGCTAGCGGGACAAGGCGATACGCAGTATTTT.

This clone appeared once. The gene calls are TRBV7-9 and TRBJ1-2; D perhaps matches TRBD1 (5 bases). The CDR3 runs to 13 residues. Germline lookup yields CDR1 SEHNR and CDR2 FQNEAQ (reference sequence). The V end was cut by 5 bases, the J end by 8 bases, with 15 bases between. Here the CDR3 reads CASSLLTGSGYTF. The CDR3 coding sequence is TGTGCCAGCAGCCTACTAACAGGAAGCGGCTACACCTTC.

CDR3 sequence reads: CASTSSGEDTEAFF. The CDR3 bases are TGTGCCAGCACCTCCAGTGGGGAGGACACTGAAGCTTTCTTT. This chain links TRBV2 with TRBJ1-1; D remains unclear. V shed 7 bases and J shed 3 bases, with 15 bases lying between them. From germline, CDR1 is SNHLY and CDR2 FYNNEI. The length of the CDR3 is 14 residues.

The chain recombines TRBV19 with TRBJ2-1, with TRBD2 as a possible D gene (5 bases). Germline loops: CDR1 LNHDA, CDR2 SQIVND (reference sequence). This CDR3 is built from 15 residues. V was trimmed by 4 bases and J by 0 bases, leaving 10 bases between them. CDR3 loop: CASSRAASSYNEQFF. CDR3 nucleotides: TGTGCCAGTAGTAGAGCGGCGAGCTCCTACAATGAGCAGTTCTTC.

The rearrangement links TRBV5-1 to TRBJ1-2, with D perhaps matching TRBD1 (6 bases). The CDR3 runs 14 residues. V lost 4 bases and J 4 bases, leaving 14 bases between the germline ends. In germline, CDR1 is SGHRS, CDR2 YFSETQ. CDR3 nucleotides: TGCGCCAGCAGCGCAGAGGGGGGCTTCTATGGCTACACCTTC. Its translation is CASSAEGGFYGYTF.

This clone appeared a few times. The chain recombines TRBV5-1 with TRBJ1-1, with 9 positions matching TRBD1. Germline V CDR1 and CDR2: SGHRS, YFSETQ. The CDR3 has 13 residues. V lost 5 bases, J lost 8 bases, and 7 bases stayed unmatched. CDR3 amino acids: CASSGTGSSEAFF. CDR3 DNA: TGCGCCAGCAGTGGGACAGGGAGCTCAGAAGCTTTCTTT.

On this clone: Other DNA sequences from this sample encode an identical CDR3 as well. This chain links TRBV19 with TRBJ2-1, with D hard to call. Per germline, CDR1 LNHDA and CDR2 SQIVND (reference sequence). This CDR3 contains 11 residues. The V end was cut by 8 bases, the J end by 6 bases, with 8 bases between. Here the CDR3 reads CASLWGNEQFF. The DNA for the CDR3 is TGTGCCAGTCTCTGGGGCAATGAGCAGTTCTTC.

This chain links TRBV7-2 with TRBJ2-3; 9 bases line up with TRBD2. J gave up 2 bases and V 4 bases, and 10 bases lay outside the gene matches. The CDR3 consists of 17 residues. From germline, CDR1 is SGHTA and CDR2 FQGNSA. The CDR3 sequence is CASSSVELAGHTDTQYF. The CDR3 nucleotides read TGTGCCAGCAGCTCAGTAGAGCTAGCGGGGCACACAGATACGCAGTATTTT.

This clone was picked up one time. The chain is built from TRBV7-3 and TRBJ1-1; possible D gene TRBD1, 5 bases. This CDR3 has 13 amino acids. The germline gives CDR1 SGHTA, CDR2 FQGTGA. Trimming removed 4 bases at V and 1 base at J, with 7 bases between. As DNA, the CDR3 is TGTGCCAGCAGCTCCGGGGGGAACACTGAAGCTTTCTTT. This gives the protein CASSSGGNTEAFF.

The chain uses TRBV2 and TRBJ1-2; 7 bases are shared with TRBD1. The CDR3 has 15 amino acids. Losses at the gene ends were 3 bases for V and 4 bases for J; bases not matched to a gene: 8. From germline, CDR1 is SNHLY and CDR2 FYNNEI. The CDR3 nucleotides read TGTGCCAGCAGTGAGGAGGGCGGGACAGCCTATGGCTACACCTTC. Protein sequence: CASSEEGGTAYGYTF.

This clone showed up just a few times. CDR3 sequence: CASSPIPGANVLTF. In DNA form, the CDR3 reads TGTGCCAGCAGTCCGATCCCCGGGGCCAACGTCCTGACTTTC. The rearrangement links TRBV2 to TRBJ2-6, with D unresolved. Trimming took 5 bases from V and 4 from J, leaving 9 bases between them. The germline CDR1 and CDR2 sequences are SNHLY and FYNNEI. The CDR3 totals 14 residues.

The V call is TRBV6-6, the J call TRBJ1-2; D is uncertain. CDR3 length: 12 residues. Per the germline V gene, CDR1 is MNHNY and CDR2 is SVGAGI (reference sequence). V lost 2 bases and J lost 6, with 7 bases in between. The CDR3 reads CASSYGSDGYTF. For the CDR3, the DNA is TGTGCCAGCAGTTACGGGTCCGATGGCTACACCTTC.

The chain has TRBV13 and TRBJ2-1, with 9 bases matching TRBD2. Germline CDR1 and CDR2: PRHDT and FYEKMQ (reference sequence). The CDR3 loop spans 16 amino acids. V was pared by 4 bases and J by 5 bases, with 9 bases of the junction left unmatched. The CDR3 reads CASSSFLAGINNEQFF. In nucleotides, the CDR3 is TGTGCCAGCAGCTCCTTTCTAGCGGGGATAAACAATGAGCAGTTCTTC.

This chain joins TRBV29-1 and TRBJ2-7; D might be TRBD1 (6 bases). The CDR3 length is 13 residues. The V end lost 7 bases, the J end lost 5 bases, and 18 bases lay between the germline ends. Looked up from germline, CDR1 is SQVTM and CDR2 is ANQGSEA. The CDR3 reads CSARSDRTDEQYF. The CDR3 DNA follows: TGCAGCGCTAGGTCAGACAGGACGGACGAGCAGTACTTC.

The chain employs TRBV11-2 and TRBJ2-1; 7 bases align to TRBD1. This CDR3 is 16 amino acids long. The V and J ends lost 1 base and 4 bases, in that order; junction bases with no gene match: 7. Germline V gene sequence: CDR1 SGHAT, CDR2 FQNNGV. CDR3 protein: CASSLGGRQGYNEQFF. The CDR3 region has the DNA TGTGCCAGCAGCTTAGGAGGGAGACAGGGTTACAATGAGCAGTTCTTC.

This clone was picked up a small number of times. V and J are TRBV29-1 and TRBJ1-5; TRBD1 matches 9 bases. The CDR3 loop spans 15 amino acids. The germline V gene has CDR1 SQVTM and CDR2 ANQGSEA. The CDR3 loop reads CTLRRGQGSNQPQHF. DNA of the CDR3: TGCACCCTTCGGCGGGGACAGGGCAGCAATCAGCCCCAGCATTTT.

The chain employs TRBV11-2 and TRBJ1-1; D is uncertain. Per the germline V gene, CDR1 is SGHAT and CDR2 is FQNNGV. CDR3 length: 16 amino acids. With 2 bases removed from V and 4 bases from J, the gap between germline ends came to 17 bases. CDR3 nucleotide sequence: TGTGCCAGCAGCTTATGGACCCTACAACGCAGCACTGAAGCTTTCTTT. Protein sequence: CASSLWTLQRSTEAFF. Full variable domain (missing parts from reference TRBV11-2 and TRBJ1-1): EAGVAQSPRYKIIEKRQSVAFWCNPISGHATLYWYQQILGQGPKLLIQFQNNGVVDDSQLPKDRFSAERLKGVDSTLKIQPAKLEDSAVYLCASSLWTLQRSTEAFFGQGTRLTVV.

This clone has only a few counts. The J gene is TRBJ2-2, the V gene TRBV29-1; D call uncertain. The CDR3 is made up of 12 amino acids. The germline V gene encodes CDR1 SQVTM and CDR2 ANQGSEA. With 4 bases removed from V and 4 bases from J, the gap between germline ends came to 7 bases. Written as DNA, the CDR3 is TGCAGCGTTGTGAGAACCACCGGGGAGCTGTTTTTT. Translating gives CSVVRTTGELFF.

The rearrangement links TRBV14 to TRBJ2-4; D may be TRBD1 (6 bases). The germline gives CDR1 SGHDN, CDR2 FVKESK. V gave up 0 bases and J gave up 1 base, with 13 bases separating them. The CDR3 is 17 residues long. The CDR3 DNA follows: TGTGCCAGCAGCCAAGATGCCACAGGGTTTGCCAAAAACATTCAGTACTTC. This gives the protein CASSQDATGFAKNIQYF.

The chain couples TRBV29-1 to TRBJ1-2, with TRBD1 matching 7 bases. With 2 bases clipped from V and 4 bases from J, the junction kept 4 bases outside the gene matches. The CDR3 length is 13 residues. Germline V gives CDR1 SQVTM, CDR2 ANQGSEA. The CDR3 DNA reads TGCAGCGTTGAAAGGGACAGCCGCTATGGCTACACCTTC. It encodes CSVERDSRYGYTF.

DNA of the CDR3: TGTGCCAGCAGTGTTGGTTACGAGCAGTACTTC. It translates to CASSVGYEQYF. The chain links TRBV25-1 to TRBJ2-7; D gene unclear. Trimming pared 4 bases from V and 4 bases from J, leaving 5 bases between. The germline V gene encodes CDR1 MGHDK and CDR2 SYGVNS. This CDR3 is 11 amino acids long.

The chain has TRBV10-1 and TRBJ1-2, with 7 bases lining up with TRBD1. Trimming cost V 0 bases and J 7 bases; bases outside gene matches: 11. The CDR3 has 16 amino acids. CDR1 is WNHNN and CDR2 is SYGVQD in the germline V gene (reference sequence). This chain's CDR3 is CASSESADRFGGGYTF. The DNA for the CDR3 is TGCGCCAGCAGTGAGTCTGCGGACAGGTTCGGAGGTGGCTACACCTTC.

The chain couples TRBV7-9 to TRBJ1-2; maybe TRBD1 (5 bases). The V gene's germline CDR1 is SEHNR and CDR2 FQNEAQ (reference sequence). The CDR3 has 13 amino acids. V lost 4 bases, J lost 8 bases, and 14 bases lay in between. The CDR3 protein is CASSYQERGGYTF. The CDR3 region has the DNA TGTGCCAGCAGCTATCAAGAGAGGGGAGGCTACACCTTC.

The chain employs TRBV5-1 and TRBJ1-1, with 10 bases identical to TRBD1. CDR1 and CDR2 (germline): SGHRS, YFSETQ. Trimming took 4 bases from V and 4 from J; bases not matched to a gene: 4. This CDR3 spans 14 amino acids. CDR3 protein: CASSPGQGSTEAFF. The CDR3 DNA follows: TGCGCCAGCAGCCCGGGACAGGGGAGCACTGAAGCTTTCTTT.